Reported below is one T cell receptor (beta chain). An input of about 0.45 to 1 ug of RNA was subjected to reverse transcription using random hexamers. The amplification used immunoSEQ multiplex PCR on TCR beta CDR3; it spanned 54 Vbeta and 13 Jbeta. TCRdb used MiXCR to reprocess the immunoSEQ multiplex PCR reads, holding one entry per CDR3 protein. The table shows some 170,000 distinct CDR3 sequences, with roughly 95% occurring only once. The record originates from a study of CD8 T cells in Susac syndrome. CD8+ and CD4+ T cells circulating in blood were sequenced for TCR beta. Through negative isolation, CD4+ and CD8+ T cells were obtained, while TEMRA cells were enriched using FACS. Germline V gives CDR1 KGHSH, CDR2 LQKENI. V was shortened by 2 bases and J by 10 bases, with 9 bases between the two germline ends. The CDR3 is 11 amino acids.

The sequenced sample consisted of CD4+ T cells from PBMCs. The V gene is TRBV18, the J gene TRBJ2-7; possibly TRBD2 for D (5 bases). The source is a human donor in good health. CDR3 sequence (DNA): TGTGCCAGCTCACCAGAAACTAGTCAGTACTTC. Encoded protein: CASSPETSQYF.